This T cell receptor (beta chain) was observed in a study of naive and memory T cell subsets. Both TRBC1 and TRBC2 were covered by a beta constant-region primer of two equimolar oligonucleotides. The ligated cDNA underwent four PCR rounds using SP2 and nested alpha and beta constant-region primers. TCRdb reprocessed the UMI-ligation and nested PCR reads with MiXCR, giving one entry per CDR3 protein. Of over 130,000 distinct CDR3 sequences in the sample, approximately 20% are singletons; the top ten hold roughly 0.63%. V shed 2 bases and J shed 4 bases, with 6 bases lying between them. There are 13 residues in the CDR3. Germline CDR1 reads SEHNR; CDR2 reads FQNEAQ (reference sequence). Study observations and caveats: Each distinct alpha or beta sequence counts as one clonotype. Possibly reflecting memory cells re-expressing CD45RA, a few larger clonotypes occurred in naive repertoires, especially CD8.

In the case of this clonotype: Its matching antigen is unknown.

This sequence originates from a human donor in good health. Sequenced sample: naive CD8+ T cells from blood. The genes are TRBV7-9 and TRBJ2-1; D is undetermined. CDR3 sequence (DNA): TGTGCCAGCAGCTTATGGCAGTACAATGAGCAGTTCTTC. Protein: CASSLWQYNEQFF.